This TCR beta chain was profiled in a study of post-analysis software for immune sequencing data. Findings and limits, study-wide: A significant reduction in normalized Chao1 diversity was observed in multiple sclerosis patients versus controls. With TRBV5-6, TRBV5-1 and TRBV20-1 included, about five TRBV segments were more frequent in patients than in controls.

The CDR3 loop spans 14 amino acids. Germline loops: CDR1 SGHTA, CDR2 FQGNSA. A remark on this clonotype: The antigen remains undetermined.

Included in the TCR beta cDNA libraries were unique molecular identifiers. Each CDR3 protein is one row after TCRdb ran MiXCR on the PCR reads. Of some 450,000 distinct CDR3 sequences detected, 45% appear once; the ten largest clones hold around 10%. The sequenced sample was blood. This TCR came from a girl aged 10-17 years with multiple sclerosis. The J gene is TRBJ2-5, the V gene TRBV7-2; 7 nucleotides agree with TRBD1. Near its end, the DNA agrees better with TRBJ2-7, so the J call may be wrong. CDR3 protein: CASSLSDRVYEQYF. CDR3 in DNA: TGTGCCAGCAGCTTAAGTGACAGGGTGTACGAGCAGTACTTC.